Included here is one TCR beta chain sequence, with context. The assay was immunoSEQ multiplex PCR, and TCRdb's table has in-frame clones only and misses some. The sample has about 480,000 clones; around 88% are singletons. The CDR3 spans 14 residues. V was pared by 2 bases and J by 7 bases, with 11 bases between. Germline CDR1 KGHSH, CDR2 LQKENI. As to treatment: some 20 received Ad26.COV2.S at low or high dose, single or two shots; about 5 received placebo; per-sample allocation not given. Specimens were obtained on day 63 following the first vaccine or placebo injection. Adults aged 18-55 years in Boston included the donor. Ad26.COV2.S expressed prefusion-stabilized spike from the original Wuhan strain. This sample was taken from a study of Ad26.COV2.S vaccination and SARS-CoV-2 variants. At the level of the study: In the COV1001 trial, the donor was in the Ad26.COV2.S arm. Intramuscular Ad26.COV2.S at 5x10^10 or 1x10^11 viral particles.

This clonotype was obtained from a person aged 18-65 years who received the Ad26.COV2.S COVID-19 vaccine or a placebo. The rearrangement links TRBV18 to TRBJ1-4, with D perhaps TRBD1 (5 bases). Sequencing used peripheral blood, obtained in a trial of Ad26.COV2.S vaccine versus placebo. CDR3 amino acids: CASSPSAGTEKLFF. In DNA, the CDR3 is TGTGCCAGCTCACCATCGGCCGGGACTGAAAAACTGTTTTTT.